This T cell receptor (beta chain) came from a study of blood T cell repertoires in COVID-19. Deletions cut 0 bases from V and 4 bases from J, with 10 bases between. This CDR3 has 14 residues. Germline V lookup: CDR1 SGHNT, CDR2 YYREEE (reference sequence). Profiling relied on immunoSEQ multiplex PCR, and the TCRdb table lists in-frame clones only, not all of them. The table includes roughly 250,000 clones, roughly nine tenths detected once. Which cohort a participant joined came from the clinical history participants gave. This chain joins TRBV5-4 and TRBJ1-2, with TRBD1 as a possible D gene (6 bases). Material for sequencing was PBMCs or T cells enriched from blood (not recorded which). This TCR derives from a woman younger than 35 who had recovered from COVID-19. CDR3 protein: CASSLVEQGYGYTF. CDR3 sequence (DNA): TGTGCCAGCAGCTTGGTGGAACAGGGCTATGGCTACACCTTC.